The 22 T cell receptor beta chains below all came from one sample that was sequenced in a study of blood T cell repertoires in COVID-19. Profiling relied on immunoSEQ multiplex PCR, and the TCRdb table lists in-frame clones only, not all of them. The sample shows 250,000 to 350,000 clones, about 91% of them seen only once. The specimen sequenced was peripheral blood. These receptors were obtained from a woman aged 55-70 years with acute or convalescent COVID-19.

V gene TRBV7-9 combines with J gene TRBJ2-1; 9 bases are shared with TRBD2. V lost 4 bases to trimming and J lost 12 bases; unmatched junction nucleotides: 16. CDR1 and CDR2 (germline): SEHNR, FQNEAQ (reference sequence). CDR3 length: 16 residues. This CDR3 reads CASSSRTSVSTMRQFF. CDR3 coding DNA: TGTGCCAGCAGCTCAAGGACTAGCGTAAGCACAATGAGGCAGTTCTTC.

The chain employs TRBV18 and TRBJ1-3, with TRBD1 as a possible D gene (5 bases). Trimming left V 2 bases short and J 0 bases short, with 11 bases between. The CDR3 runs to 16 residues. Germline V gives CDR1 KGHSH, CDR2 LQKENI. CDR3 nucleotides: TGTGCCAGCTCACCAAAGACAGCCACCTCTGGAAACACCATATATTTT. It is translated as CASSPKTATSGNTIYF.

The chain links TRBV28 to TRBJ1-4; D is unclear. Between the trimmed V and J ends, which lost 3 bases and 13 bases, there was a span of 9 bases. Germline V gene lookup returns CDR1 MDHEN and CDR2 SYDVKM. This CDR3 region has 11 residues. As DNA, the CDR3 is TGTGCCAGCAGTTTGCGCCGGGGACTGTTTTTT. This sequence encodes CASSLRRGLFF.

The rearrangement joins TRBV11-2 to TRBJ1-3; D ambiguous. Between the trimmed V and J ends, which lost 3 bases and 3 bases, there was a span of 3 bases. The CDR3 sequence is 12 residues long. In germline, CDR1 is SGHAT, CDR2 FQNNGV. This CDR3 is CASSFVGNTIYF. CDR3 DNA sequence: TGTGCCAGCAGCTTCGTTGGAAACACCATATATTTT.

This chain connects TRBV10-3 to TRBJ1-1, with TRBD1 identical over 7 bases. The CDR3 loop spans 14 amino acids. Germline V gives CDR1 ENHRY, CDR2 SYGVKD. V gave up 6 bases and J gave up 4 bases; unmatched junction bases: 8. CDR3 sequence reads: CAIRTGYFATEAFF. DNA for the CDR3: TGTGCCATCAGGACAGGGTATTTCGCCACTGAAGCTTTCTTT.

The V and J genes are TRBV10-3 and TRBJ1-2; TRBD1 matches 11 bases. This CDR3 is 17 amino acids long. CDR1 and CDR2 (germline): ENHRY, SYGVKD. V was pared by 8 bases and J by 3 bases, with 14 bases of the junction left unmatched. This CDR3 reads CAIGQRRTGGVDYGYTF. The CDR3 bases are TGTGCCATCGGACAGAGGAGGACAGGGGGCGTGGACTATGGCTACACCTTC.

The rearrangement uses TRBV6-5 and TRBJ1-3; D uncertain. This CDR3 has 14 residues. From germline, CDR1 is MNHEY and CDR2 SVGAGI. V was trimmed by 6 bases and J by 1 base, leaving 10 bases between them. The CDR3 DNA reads TGTGCCAGCAGAGCCGGGGTTTCTGGAAACACCATATATTTT. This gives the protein CASRAGVSGNTIYF.

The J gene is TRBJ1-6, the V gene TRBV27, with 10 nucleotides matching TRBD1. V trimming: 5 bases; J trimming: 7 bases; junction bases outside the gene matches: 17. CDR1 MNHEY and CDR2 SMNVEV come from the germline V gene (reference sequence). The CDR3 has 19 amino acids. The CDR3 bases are TGTGCCAGCAGTGTAATTGACAGGGGGCGATCCCATTGGAATTCACCCCTCCACTTT. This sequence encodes CASSVIDRGRSHWNSPLHF.

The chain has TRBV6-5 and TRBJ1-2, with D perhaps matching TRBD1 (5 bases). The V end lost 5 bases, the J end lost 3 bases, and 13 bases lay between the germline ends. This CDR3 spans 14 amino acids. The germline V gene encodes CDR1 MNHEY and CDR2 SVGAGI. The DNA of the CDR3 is TGTGCCAGCAGTAGACAAGGGGCGGACTATGGCTACACCTTC. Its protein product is CASSRQGADYGYTF.

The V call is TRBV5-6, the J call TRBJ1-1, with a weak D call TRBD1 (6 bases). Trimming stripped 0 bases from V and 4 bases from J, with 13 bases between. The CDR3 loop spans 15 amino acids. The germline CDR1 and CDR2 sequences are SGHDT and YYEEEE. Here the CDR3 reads CASSLARGLSTEAFF. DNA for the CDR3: TGTGCCAGCAGCTTGGCGCGGGGGCTGAGCACTGAAGCTTTCTTT.

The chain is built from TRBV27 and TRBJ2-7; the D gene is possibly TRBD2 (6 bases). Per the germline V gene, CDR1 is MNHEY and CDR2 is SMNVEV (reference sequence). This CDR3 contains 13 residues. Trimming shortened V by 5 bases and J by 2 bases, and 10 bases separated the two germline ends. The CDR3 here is CASSRRGAYEQYF. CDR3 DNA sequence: TGTGCCAGCAGTCGGCGGGGAGCCTACGAGCAGTACTTC.

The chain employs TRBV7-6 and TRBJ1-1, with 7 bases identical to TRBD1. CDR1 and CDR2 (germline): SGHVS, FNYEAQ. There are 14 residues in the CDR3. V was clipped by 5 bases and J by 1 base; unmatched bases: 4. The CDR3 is CASSLGQENTEAFF. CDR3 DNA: TGTGCCAGCAGCCTAGGACAGGAGAACACTGAAGCTTTCTTT. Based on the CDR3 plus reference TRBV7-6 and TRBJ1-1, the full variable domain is GAGVSQSPRYKVTKRGQDVALRCDPISGHVSLYWYRQALGQGPEFLTYFNYEAQQDKSGLPNDRFSAERPEGSISTLTIQRTEQRDSAMYRCASSLGQENTEAFFGQGTRLTVV.

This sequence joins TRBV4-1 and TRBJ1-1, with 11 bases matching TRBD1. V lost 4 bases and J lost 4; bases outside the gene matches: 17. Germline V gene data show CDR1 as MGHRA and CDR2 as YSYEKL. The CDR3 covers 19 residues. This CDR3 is CASSPPGQGVVPVTTEAFF. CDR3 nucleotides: TGCGCCAGCAGCCCCCCGGGACAGGGGGTGGTTCCGGTAACCACTGAAGCTTTCTTT.

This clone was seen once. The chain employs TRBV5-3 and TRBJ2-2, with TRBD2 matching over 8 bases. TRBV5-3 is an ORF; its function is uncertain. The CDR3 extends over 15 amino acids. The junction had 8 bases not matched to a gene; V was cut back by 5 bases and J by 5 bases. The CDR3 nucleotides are TGTGCCAGAAGGCCCCGGGGGGGCCAAACCGGGGAGCTGTTTTTT. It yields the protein CARRPRGGQTGELFF.

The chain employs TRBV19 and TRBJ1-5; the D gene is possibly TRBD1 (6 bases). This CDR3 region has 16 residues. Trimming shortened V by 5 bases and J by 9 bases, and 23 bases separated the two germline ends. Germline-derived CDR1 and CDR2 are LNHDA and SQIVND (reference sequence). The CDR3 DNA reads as TGTGCCAGTAGTCGGAATCGACAGGTTGAGGTAGCGCCCCAGCATTTT. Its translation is CASSRNRQVEVAPQHF.

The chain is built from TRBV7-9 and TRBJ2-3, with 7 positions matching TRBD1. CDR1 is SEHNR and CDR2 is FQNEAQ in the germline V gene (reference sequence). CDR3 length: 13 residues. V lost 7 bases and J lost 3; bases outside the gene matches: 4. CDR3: CASTSTGTDTQYF. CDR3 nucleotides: TGTGCCAGCACCTCGACAGGGACAGATACGCAGTATTTT.

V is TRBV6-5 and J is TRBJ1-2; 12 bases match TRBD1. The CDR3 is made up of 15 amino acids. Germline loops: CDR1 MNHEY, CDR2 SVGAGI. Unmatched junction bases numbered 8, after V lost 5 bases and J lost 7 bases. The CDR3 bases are TGTGCCAGCAGTCCTTGGGACAGGGGGCTGGCTGGCTACACCTTC. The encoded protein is CASSPWDRGLAGYTF.

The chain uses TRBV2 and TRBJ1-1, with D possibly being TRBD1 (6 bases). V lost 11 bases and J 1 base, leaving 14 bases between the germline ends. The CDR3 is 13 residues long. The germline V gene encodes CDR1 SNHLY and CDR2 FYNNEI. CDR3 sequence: CAGKRGGNTEAFF. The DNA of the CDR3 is TGTGCCGGAAAAAGGGGGGGGAACACTGAAGCTTTCTTT.

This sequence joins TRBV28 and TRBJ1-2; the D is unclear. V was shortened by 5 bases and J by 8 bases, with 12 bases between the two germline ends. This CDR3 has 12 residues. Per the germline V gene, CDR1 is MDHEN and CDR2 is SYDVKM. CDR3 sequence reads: CASSPTSSGYTF. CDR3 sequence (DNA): TGTGCCAGCAGTCCTACCAGTAGCGGCTACACCTTC.

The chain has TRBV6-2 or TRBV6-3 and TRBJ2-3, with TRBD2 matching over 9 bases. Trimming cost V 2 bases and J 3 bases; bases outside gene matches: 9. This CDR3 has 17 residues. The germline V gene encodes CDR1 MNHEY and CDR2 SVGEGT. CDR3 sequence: CASSYGPGLARTDTQYF. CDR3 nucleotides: TGTGCCAGCAGTTACGGACCGGGACTAGCAAGGACAGATACGCAGTATTTT.

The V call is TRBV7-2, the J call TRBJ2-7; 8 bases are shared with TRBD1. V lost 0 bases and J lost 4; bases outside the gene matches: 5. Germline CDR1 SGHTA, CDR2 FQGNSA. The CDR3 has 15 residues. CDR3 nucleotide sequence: TGTGCCAGCAGCTTAGCCGGGACAGGTACTTACGAGCAGTACTTC. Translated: CASSLAGTGTYEQYF.

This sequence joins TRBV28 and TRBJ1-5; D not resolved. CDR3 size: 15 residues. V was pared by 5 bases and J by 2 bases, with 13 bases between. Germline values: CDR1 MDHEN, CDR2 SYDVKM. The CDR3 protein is CASSPSGLRNQPQHF. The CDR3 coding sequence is TGTGCCAGCAGTCCCTCCGGGTTACGCAATCAGCCCCAGCATTTT.